This T cell receptor beta chain was identified in a study of patients and donors after allogeneic stem cell transplantation. This clonotype has ten or more counts. Compared with germline, one end of the junction differs, possibly owing to a read error. CDR1 and CDR2 (germline): SGHRS, YFSETQ. The CDR3 is 15 residues long. TCRdb passed the RT-PCR reads through MiXCR, listing each CDR3 protein once. The table includes roughly 960,000 distinct CDR3 sequences, roughly 18% detected once. The J gene is TRBJ2-1, the V gene TRBV5-1; TRBD2 agrees at 9 bases. The receptor comes from a human donor who was either an allogeneic HSCT recipient or a stem cell or donor lymphocyte infusion donor (not recorded which). It is not recorded whose cells these are; they may come from a transplant donor. The sample comprised blood, either unsorted or a sorted T cell fraction (not recorded which). CDR3 loop: CASSVSGSSYNEQFF. CDR3 DNA sequence: TGTGCCAGCAGCGTTAGCGGGAGCTCCTACAATGAGCAGTTCTTC.